These 15 T cell receptor beta chains were sequenced from one sample in a study of T cells in Graves' hyperthyroidism and ophthalmopathy. It was RNA transcripts that yielded the amplified TCR beta CDR3 regions. RT-PCR in the first round (using the HTBI primer set) targeted the TCR CDR3. In TCRdb, the multiplex PCR reads were re-called with MiXCR into one record per CDR3 protein. This sample has 450,000 to 650,000 distinct CDR3 sequences, with 13% to 15% found just once. Input material: blood. The origin of the receptors is a woman younger than 30 with Graves' ophthalmopathy.

This clonotype was seen repeatedly, ten times or more. The chain couples TRBV6-2 or TRBV6-3 to TRBJ1-2; no firm D call. There are 12 residues in the CDR3. The germline CDR1 and CDR2 sequences are MNHEY and SVGEGT. Trimming shortened V by 4 bases and J by 1 base, and 4 bases separated the two germline ends. This chain's CDR3 is CASSSINYGYTF. CDR3 in DNA: TGTGCCAGCAGTTCAATTAACTATGGCTACACCTTC.

The V call is TRBV13, the J call TRBJ2-3, with TRBD2 identical over 7 bases. V lost 8 bases to trimming and J lost 2 bases; unmatched junction nucleotides: 13. CDR1 is PRHDT, CDR2 FYEKMQ, per germline (reference sequence). The CDR3 is made up of 16 amino acids. This CDR3 reads CASREGLVGVTDTQYF. The CDR3 DNA follows: TGTGCCAGCCGGGAAGGACTAGTGGGAGTCACAGATACGCAGTATTTT.

This clonotype was detected ten times or more. The chain has TRBV20-1 and TRBJ1-1; D remains unclear. Trimming removed 4 bases at V and 1 base at J, with 7 bases between. Germline CDR1 and CDR2: DFQATT and SNEGSKA (reference sequence). The CDR3 has 12 amino acids. Here the CDR3 reads CSATSPNTEAFF. In nucleotides, the CDR3 is TGCAGTGCTACTTCGCCGAACACTGAAGCTTTCTTT.

Regarding this clonotype: Being one base from a much bigger clone, this may be a read error. This sequence joins TRBV28 and TRBJ2-1; D might be TRBD2 (6 bases). The CDR3 runs 15 residues. CDR1 and CDR2 from the germline V gene are MDHEN and SYDVKM. The CDR3 sequence is CASRRGGANYNERFF. CDR3 bases: TGTGCCAGCAGGAGAGGCGGGGCGAATTACAATGAGCGGTTCTTC.

This clonotype was seen ten or more times. V and J are TRBV28 and TRBJ1-1; D is undetermined. Trimming took 4 bases from V and 3 from J, leaving 12 bases between them. Germline assignment: CDR1 MDHEN and CDR2 SYDVKM. CDR3 length: 14 amino acids. The CDR3 sequence: CASSYQAAYTEAFF. CDR3 nucleotide sequence: TGTGCCAGCAGTTACCAGGCTGCGTACACTGAAGCTTTCTTT.

The rearrangement joins TRBV9 to TRBJ2-1; D perhaps matches TRBD2 (5 bases). The CDR3 totals 14 residues. Germline CDR1 and CDR2: SGDLS and YYNGEE. Trimming stripped 2 bases from V and 9 bases from J, with 15 bases between. This chain's CDR3 is CASSVDSEGGEQFF. The CDR3 region has the DNA TGTGCCAGCAGCGTGGATAGCGAGGGCGGTGAGCAGTTCTTC.

This clonotype was observed a few times. V usage is TRBV29-1 and J usage is TRBJ1-2; unclear D gene. V lost 7 bases and J 5 bases, leaving 17 bases between the germline ends. The CDR3 covers 13 residues. Germline V gives CDR1 SQVTM, CDR2 ANQGSEA. This chain's CDR3 is CSGPRRTGYGYTF. DNA for the CDR3: TGCAGCGGCCCCCGCAGGACGGGTTATGGCTACACCTTC.

This clonotype appeared many times. CDR3 residues: CSAPPGGVSTDTQYF. CDR3 nucleotides: TGCAGTGCACCGCCAGGGGGGGTTAGCACAGATACGCAGTATTTT. The rearrangement joins TRBV20-1 to TRBJ2-3, with D tentatively TRBD1 or TRBD2 (7 bases each). Germline V gives CDR1 DFQATT, CDR2 SNEGSKA (reference sequence). The CDR3 extends over 15 amino acids. V was shortened by 6 bases and J by 0 bases, with 16 bases between the two germline ends.

This clonotype was found many times. This chain links TRBV7-8 with TRBJ1-2; D gene uncertain. This CDR3 contains 14 residues. V lost 2 bases and J lost 1, with 8 bases in between. Germline lookup yields CDR1 SGHVS and CDR2 FQNEAQ. The CDR3 nucleotides are TGTGCCAGCAGCTTAAAAAGGTTTAACTATGGCTACACCTTC. Translating it yields CASSLKRFNYGYTF.

Here the CDR3 reads CASSYFSVSGNTIYF. In DNA, the CDR3 is TGTGCCAGCAGTTACTTCTCCGTTTCTGGAAACACCATATATTTT. V gene TRBV6-2 or TRBV6-3 combines with J gene TRBJ1-3; D is uncertain. The ends were cut back, 1 base at V and 1 base at J, with 8 bases in the middle. Germline V gene lookup returns CDR1 MNHEY and CDR2 SVGEGT. There are 15 residues in the CDR3.

This clonotype was recorded at least ten times. The rearrangement uses TRBV30 and TRBJ1-2; D ambiguous. The germline V gene encodes CDR1 GTSNPN and CDR2 SVGIG (reference sequence). Trimming removed 0 bases at V and 4 bases at J, with 15 bases between. The CDR3 length is 15 residues. Written as DNA, the CDR3 is TGTGCCTGGAGTGTACCCCTCCAGGTCGCCTATGGCTACACCTTC. It specifies CAWSVPLQVAYGYTF.

This clonotype has a count of ten or more. This chain connects TRBV6-2 or TRBV6-3 to TRBJ1-5, with unresolved D. Deletions cut 7 bases from V and 9 bases from J, with 16 bases between. The CDR3 has 13 amino acids. Germline CDR1 and CDR2: MNHEY and SVGEGT. The DNA for the CDR3 is TGTGCCAGCAAGGGCGGAGATAGTGGGCCCCAGCATTTT. Protein product: CASKGGDSGPQHF.

In DNA, the CDR3 is TGCAGCGTCCAAAAAAGGGACAGCTCCTACGAGCAGTACTTC. The encoded protein is CSVQKRDSSYEQYF. The chain uses TRBV29-1 and TRBJ2-7; TRBD1 matches at 7 bases. CDR3 length: 14 amino acids. V shed 6 bases and J 0 bases; nucleotides not matched to a gene: 8. Germline CDR1 SQVTM, CDR2 ANQGSEA.

The chain couples TRBV9 to TRBJ1-3; tentative D call: TRBD1 (5 bases). Trimming cost V 1 base and J 0 bases, with 14 bases left between them. The germline V gene encodes CDR1 SGDLS and CDR2 YYNGEE. The CDR3 sequence is 17 residues long. As DNA, the CDR3 is TGTGCCAGCAGCGTATCTAACGGGGCCTTCTCTGGAAACACCATATATTTT. This gives the protein CASSVSNGAFSGNTIYF. Combining the CDR3 with reference TRBV9 and TRBJ1-3 gives the whole variable domain DSGVTQTPKHLITATGQRVTLRCSPRSGDLSVYWYQQSLDQGLQFLIQYYNGEERAKGNILERFSAQQFPDLHSELNLSSLELGDSALYFCASSVSNGAFSGNTIYFGEGSWLTVV.

CDR3 bases: TGTGCCAGCAGCACCGGACTAGCAGCAACCTACAATGAGCAGTTCTTC. This gives the protein CASSTGLAATYNEQFF. The chain uses TRBV12-3 or TRBV12-4 and TRBJ2-1; 8 bases are shared with TRBD2. After removal of 6 bases from V and 2 bases from J, the junction contained 9 bases not matched to a gene. CDR3 length equals 16 residues.